The clone carrying this T cell receptor beta chain was counted ten times or more. Its matching antigen is unknown. In the original analysis: A papillary thyroid cancer distant-metastasis classifier was built from CDR3 differences across clinicopathological groups. TCRdb re-analyzed the PCR reads through MiXCR. These V and J calls rely on TCRdb rather than the paper's analysis. The sample shows about 25,000 clones, under 25% of them seen only once. This sample was taken from a study of metastatic and nonmetastatic thyroid tumors. Across the study: Peripheral blood and tumor or nodule samples from malignant and benign thyroid patients were compared.

None of the patients had undergone any treatment ahead of thyroid surgery. Study-level points and caveats: It was reportedly found that TCR beta diversity was significantly higher in malignant thyroid tumors than in benign nodules, a difference seen in both blood and tumor samples.

V lost 4 bases to trimming and J lost 5 bases; unmatched junction nucleotides: 4. The CDR3 is 14 amino acids. Germline loops: CDR1 MRHNA, CDR2 SNTAGT. The V gene is TRBV6-4, the J gene TRBJ2-1; 8 bases agree with TRBD2. The specimen sequenced was blood. The receptor comes from a male donor with papillary thyroid cancer or a benign thyroid nodule (not recorded which). Some clones in this sample may be carry-over from other donors' samples. The CDR3 nucleotides read TGTGCCAGCAGTGGATTAGCGGGAAACAATGAGCAGTTCTTC. Protein sequence: CASSGLAGNNEQFF.